The subject of this entry is one T cell receptor beta chain. With V trimmed by 4 bases and J by 4 bases, 11 bases remained unmatched. Germline lookup yields CDR1 ENHRY and CDR2 SYGVKD. This CDR3 is built from 19 residues. This specimen belongs to a study of early T cells in non-severe SARS-CoV-2 infection. In the library, individual cDNA molecules carried attached unique molecular identifiers. TCRdb independently ran MiXCR on the 5' RACE reads; one entry per CDR3 protein. The data contain fewer than 80,000 distinct CDR3 sequences, 8.5% to 10% of them singletons. The chain carries TRBV10-3 and TRBJ2-1, with TRBD2 identical over 15 bases. This sequence was found in an adult who was a healthcare worker with PCR-confirmed SARS-CoV-2 infection or an uninfected control (not recorded which). The sample consisted of whole blood. This CDR3 is CAISGTSGLAGGPYNEQFF. Here the CDR3 DNA reads TGTGCCATCAGTGGGACCTCAGGACTAGCGGGAGGGCCTTACAATGAGCAGTTCTTC.